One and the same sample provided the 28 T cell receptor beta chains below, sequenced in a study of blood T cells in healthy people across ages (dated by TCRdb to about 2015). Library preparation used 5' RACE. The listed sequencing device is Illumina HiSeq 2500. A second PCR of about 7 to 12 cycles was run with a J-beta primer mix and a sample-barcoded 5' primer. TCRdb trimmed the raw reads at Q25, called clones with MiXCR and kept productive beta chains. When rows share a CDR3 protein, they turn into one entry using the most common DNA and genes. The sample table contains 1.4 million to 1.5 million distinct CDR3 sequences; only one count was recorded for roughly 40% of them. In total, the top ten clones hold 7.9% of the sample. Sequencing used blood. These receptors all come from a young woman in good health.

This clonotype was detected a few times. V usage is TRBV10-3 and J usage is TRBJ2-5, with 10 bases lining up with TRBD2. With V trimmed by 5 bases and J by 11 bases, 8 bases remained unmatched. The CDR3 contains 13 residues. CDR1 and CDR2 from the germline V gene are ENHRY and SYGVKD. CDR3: CAISLAGGGEQYF. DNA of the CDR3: TGTGCCATCAGTTTAGCGGGAGGTGGGGAGCAGTACTTC.

CDR3 residues: CSVPLGTYFGASSYNEQFF. The CDR3 DNA reads as TGCAGCGTTCCTTTGGGGACATATTTTGGGGCCTCCTCCTACAATGAGCAGTTCTTC. The chain has TRBV29-1 and TRBJ2-1, with D maybe TRBD1 (6 bases). Germline V gives CDR1 SQVTM, CDR2 ANQGSEA. Trimming took off 5 bases at V and 0 bases at J, with 26 bases between the two ends. The CDR3 is 19 residues long.

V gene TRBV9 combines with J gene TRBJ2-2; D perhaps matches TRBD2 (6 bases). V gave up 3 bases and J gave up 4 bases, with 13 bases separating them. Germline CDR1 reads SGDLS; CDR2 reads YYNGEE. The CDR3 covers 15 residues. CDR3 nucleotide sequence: TGTGCCAGCAGCGGTGGGGGGTCTACCACCGGGGAGCTGTTTTTT. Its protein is CASSGGGSTTGELFF.

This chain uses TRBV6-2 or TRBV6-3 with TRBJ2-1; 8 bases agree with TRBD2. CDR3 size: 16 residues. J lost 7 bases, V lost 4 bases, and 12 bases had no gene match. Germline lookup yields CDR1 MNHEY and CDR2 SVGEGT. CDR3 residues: CASSWPSGSLGNEQFF. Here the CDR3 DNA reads TGTGCCAGCAGTTGGCCCAGCGGGAGTCTCGGGAATGAGCAGTTCTTC.

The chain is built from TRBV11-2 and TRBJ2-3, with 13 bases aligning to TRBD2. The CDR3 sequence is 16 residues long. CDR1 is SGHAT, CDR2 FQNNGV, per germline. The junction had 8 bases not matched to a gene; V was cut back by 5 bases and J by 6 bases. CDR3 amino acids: CASSAGLAGEADTQYF. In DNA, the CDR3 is TGTGCCAGCAGCGCCGGACTAGCGGGAGAAGCCGATACGCAGTATTTT. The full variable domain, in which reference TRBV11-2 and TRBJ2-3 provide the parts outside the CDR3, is EAGVAQSPRYKIIEKRQSVAFWCNPISGHATLYWYQQILGQGPKLLIQFQNNGVVDDSQLPKDRFSAERLKGVDSTLKIQPAKLEDSAVYLCASSAGLAGEADTQYFGPGTRLTVL.

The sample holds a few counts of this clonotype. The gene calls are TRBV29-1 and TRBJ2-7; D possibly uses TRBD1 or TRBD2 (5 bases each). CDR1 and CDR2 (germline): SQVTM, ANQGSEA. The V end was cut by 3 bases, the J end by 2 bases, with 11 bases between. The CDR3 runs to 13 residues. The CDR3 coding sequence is TGCAGCGTTGAGTTGGGACGCACCTACGAGCAGTACTTC. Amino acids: CSVELGRTYEQYF.

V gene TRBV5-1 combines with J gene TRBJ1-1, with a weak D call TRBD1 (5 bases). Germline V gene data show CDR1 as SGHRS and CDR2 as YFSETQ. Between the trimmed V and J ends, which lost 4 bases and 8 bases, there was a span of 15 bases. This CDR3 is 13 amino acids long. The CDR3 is CASSVSGTPEAFF. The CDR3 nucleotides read TGCGCCAGCAGCGTGAGCGGGACTCCCGAAGCTTTCTTT.

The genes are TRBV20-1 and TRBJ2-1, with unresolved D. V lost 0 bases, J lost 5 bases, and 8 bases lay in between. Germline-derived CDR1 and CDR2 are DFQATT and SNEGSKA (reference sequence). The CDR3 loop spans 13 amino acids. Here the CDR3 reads CSARDRVHNEQFF. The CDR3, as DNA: TGCAGTGCTAGAGATCGGGTACACAATGAGCAGTTCTTC.

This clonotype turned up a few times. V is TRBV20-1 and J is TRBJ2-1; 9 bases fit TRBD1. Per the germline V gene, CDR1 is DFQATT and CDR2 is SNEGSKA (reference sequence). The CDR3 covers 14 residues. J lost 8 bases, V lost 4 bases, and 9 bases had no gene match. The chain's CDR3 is CSATGGTGLHEQFF. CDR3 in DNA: TGCAGTGCTACCGGCGGGACAGGGCTTCATGAGCAGTTCTTC.

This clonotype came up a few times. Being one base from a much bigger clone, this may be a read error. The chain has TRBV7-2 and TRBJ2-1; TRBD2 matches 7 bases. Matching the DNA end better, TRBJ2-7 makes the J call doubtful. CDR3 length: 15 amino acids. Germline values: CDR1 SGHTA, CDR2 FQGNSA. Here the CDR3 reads CASSVGRSSYNEQYF. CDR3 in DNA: TGTGCCAGCAGCGTCGGGAGGAGCTCCTACAATGAGCAGTACTTC.

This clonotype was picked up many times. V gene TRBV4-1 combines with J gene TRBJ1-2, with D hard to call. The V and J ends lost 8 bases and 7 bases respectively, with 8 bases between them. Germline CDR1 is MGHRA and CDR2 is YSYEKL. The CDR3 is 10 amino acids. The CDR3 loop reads CASYHVGYTF. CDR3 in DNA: TGCGCCAGCTACCACGTTGGCTACACCTTC.

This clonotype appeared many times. CDR3 nucleotides: TGCAGCGTTGAAGACACCGGGGATACGCAGTATTTT. It specifies CSVEDTGDTQYF. This rearrangement joins TRBV29-1 to TRBJ2-3; D is unclear. Germline CDR1 is SQVTM and CDR2 is ANQGSEA. The V end was cut by 0 bases, the J end by 6 bases, with 7 bases between. The CDR3 contains 12 residues.

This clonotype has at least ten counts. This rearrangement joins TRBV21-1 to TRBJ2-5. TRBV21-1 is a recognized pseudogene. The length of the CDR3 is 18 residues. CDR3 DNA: TGTGCCAGCAGCAAAGGGGCAACCTGGTTAGGTTCGTTTAAGACCCAGTACTTC. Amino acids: CASSKGATWLGSFKTQYF.

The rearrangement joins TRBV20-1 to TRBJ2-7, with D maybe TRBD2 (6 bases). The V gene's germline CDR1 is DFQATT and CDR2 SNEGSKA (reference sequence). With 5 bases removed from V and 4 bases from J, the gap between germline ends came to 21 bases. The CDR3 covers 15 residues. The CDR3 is CSAGGGVGSSYEQYF. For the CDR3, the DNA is TGCAGTGCTGGAGGTGGCGTCGGGAGTAGTTACGAGCAGTACTTC.

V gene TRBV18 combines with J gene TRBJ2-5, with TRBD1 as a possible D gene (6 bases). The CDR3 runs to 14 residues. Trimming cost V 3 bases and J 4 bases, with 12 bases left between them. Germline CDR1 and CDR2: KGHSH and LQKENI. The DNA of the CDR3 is TGTGCCAGCTCACCCCCAGGGGCTTCAGAGACCCAGTACTTC. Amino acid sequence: CASSPPGASETQYF.

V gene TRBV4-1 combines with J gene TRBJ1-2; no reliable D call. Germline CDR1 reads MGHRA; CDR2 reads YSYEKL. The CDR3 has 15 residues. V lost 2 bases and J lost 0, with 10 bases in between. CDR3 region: CASSQSHSSNYGYTF. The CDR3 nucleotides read TGCGCCAGCAGCCAATCTCACAGTTCTAACTATGGCTACACCTTC.

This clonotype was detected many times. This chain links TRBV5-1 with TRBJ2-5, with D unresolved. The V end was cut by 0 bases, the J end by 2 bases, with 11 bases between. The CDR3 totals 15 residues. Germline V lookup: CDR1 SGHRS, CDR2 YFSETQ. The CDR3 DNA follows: TGCGCCAGCAGCTTGGCGGTATCGGGTCAAGAGACCCAGTACTTC. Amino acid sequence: CASSLAVSGQETQYF. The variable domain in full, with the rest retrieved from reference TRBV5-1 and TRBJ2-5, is KAGVTQTPRYLIKTRGQQVTLSCSPISGHRSVSWYQQTPGQGLQFLFEYFSETQRNKGNFPGRFSGRQFSNSRSEMNVSTLELGDSALYLCASSLAVSGQETQYFGPGTRLLVL.

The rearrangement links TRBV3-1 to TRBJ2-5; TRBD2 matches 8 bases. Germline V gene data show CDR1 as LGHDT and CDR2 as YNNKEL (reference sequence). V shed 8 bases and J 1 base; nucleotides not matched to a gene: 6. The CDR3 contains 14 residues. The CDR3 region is CASAAGLVQETQYF. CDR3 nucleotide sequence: TGTGCCAGCGCCGCGGGACTAGTCCAAGAGACCCAGTACTTC.

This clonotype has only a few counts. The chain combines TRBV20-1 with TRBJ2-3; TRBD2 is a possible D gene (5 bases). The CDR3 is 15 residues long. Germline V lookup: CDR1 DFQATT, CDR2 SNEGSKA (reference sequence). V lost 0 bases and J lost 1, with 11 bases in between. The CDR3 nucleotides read TGCAGTGCTAGAGATCCAAGGACTGGCACAGATACGCAGTATTTT. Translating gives CSARDPRTGTDTQYF.

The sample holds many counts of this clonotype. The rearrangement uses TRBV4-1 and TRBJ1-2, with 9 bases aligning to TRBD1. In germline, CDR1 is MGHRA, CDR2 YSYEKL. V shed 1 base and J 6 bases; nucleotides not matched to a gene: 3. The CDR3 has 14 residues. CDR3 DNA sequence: TGCGCCAGCAGCCAAGGAGGGACAGGGAATGGCTACACCTTC. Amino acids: CASSQGGTGNGYTF.

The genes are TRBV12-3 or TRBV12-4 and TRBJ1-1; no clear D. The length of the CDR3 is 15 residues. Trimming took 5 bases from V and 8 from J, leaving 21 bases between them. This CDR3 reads CASSVGPDVATEAFF. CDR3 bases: TGTGCCAGCAGTGTTGGGCCCGATGTTGCGACGGAAGCTTTCTTT.

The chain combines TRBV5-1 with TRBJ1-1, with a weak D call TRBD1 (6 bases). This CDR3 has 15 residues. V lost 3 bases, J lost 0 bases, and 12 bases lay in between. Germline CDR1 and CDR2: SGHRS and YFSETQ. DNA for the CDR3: TGCGCCAGCAGCTGGGGGGCGGACGTGAACACTGAAGCTTTCTTT. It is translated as CASSWGADVNTEAFF.

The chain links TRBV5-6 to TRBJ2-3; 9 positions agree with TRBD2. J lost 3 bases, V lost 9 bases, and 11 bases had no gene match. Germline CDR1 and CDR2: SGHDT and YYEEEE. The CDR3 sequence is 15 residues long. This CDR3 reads CATAPGGRATDTQYF. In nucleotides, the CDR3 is TGTGCCACTGCTCCTGGCGGGAGGGCTACAGATACGCAGTATTTT.

CDR3 region: CASSSNTYTGELFF. The CDR3 bases are TGTGCCAGCAGTTCCAACACCTACACCGGGGAGCTGTTTTTT. V usage is TRBV12-3 or TRBV12-4 and J usage is TRBJ2-2; D not resolved. The ends were cut back, 4 bases at V and 3 bases at J, with 9 bases in the middle. This CDR3 is 14 amino acids long.

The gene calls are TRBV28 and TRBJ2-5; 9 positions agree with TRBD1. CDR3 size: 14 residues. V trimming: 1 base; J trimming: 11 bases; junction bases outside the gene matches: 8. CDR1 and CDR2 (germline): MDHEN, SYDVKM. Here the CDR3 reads CASSLSREDRGQYF. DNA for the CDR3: TGTGCCAGCAGTTTATCACGGGAAGACAGGGGGCAGTACTTC.

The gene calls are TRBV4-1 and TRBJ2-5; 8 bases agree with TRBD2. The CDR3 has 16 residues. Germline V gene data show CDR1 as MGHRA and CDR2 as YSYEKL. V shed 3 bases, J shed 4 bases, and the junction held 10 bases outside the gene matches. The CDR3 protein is CASSQAGTRVGETQYF. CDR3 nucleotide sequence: TGCGCCAGCAGCCAGGCCGGGACTAGGGTCGGAGAGACCCAGTACTTC.

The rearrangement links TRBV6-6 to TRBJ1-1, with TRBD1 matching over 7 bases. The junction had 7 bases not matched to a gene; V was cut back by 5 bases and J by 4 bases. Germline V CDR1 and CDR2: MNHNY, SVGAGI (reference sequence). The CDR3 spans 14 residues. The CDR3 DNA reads TGTGCCAGCAGTGACGATACAGGGGTCACTGAAGCTTTCTTT. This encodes CASSDDTGVTEAFF.

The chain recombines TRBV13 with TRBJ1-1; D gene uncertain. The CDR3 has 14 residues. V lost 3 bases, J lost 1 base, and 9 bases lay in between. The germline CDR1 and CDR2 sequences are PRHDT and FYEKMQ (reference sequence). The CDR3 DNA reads TGTGCCAGCAGCTTCATGGCCCCGAACACTGAAGCTTTCTTT. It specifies CASSFMAPNTEAFF.